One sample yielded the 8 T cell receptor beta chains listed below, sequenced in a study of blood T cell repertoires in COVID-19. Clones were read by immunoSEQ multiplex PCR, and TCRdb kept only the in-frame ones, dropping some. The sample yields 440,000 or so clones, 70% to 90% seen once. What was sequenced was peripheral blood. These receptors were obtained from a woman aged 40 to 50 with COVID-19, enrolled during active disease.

This chain's CDR3 is CASSPDQGYGYGYTF. The CDR3 nucleotides are TGTGCCAGCAGCCCGGACCAGGGGTACGGCTATGGCTACACCTTC. This chain joins TRBV5-4 and TRBJ1-2; TRBD1 is a possible D gene (6 bases). With 4 bases removed from V and 4 bases from J, the gap between germline ends came to 17 bases. The CDR3 runs to 15 residues. The germline V gene has CDR1 SGHNT and CDR2 YYREEE (reference sequence).

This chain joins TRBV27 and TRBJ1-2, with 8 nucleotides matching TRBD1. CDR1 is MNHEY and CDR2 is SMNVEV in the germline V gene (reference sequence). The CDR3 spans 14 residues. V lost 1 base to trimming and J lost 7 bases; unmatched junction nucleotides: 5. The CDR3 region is CASSLYAGTGGYTF. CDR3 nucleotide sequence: TGTGCCAGCAGTTTATACGCCGGGACAGGTGGCTACACCTTC.

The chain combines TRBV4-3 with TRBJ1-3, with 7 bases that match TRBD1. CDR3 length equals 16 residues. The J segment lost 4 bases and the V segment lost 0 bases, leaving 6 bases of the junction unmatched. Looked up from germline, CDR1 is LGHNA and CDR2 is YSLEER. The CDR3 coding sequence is TGCGCCAGCAGCCAAGATGAAAAGGGGGCGGGAAACACCATATATTTT. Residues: CASSQDEKGAGNTIYF.

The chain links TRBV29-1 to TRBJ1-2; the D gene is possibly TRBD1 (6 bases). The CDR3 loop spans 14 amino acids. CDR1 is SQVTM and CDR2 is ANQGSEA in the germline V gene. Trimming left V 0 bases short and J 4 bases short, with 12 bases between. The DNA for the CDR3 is TGCAGCGTTGAAGATACAGGGCGGTTCTATGGCTACACCTTC. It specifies CSVEDTGRFYGYTF.

CDR3 protein: CASWPGRLQSVSGNTIYF. For the CDR3, the DNA is TGCGCCAGCTGGCCTGGGAGGTTACAGTCAGTCTCTGGAAACACCATATATTTT. The chain is built from TRBV4-3 and TRBJ1-3, with unresolved D. Trimming took off 8 bases at V and 0 bases at J, with 23 bases between the two ends. This CDR3 comprises 18 residues. Germline assignment: CDR1 LGHNA and CDR2 YSLEER.

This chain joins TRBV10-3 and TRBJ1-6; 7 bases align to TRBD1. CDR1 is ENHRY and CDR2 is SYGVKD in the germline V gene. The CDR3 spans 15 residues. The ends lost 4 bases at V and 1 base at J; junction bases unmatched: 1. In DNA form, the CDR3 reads TGTGCCATCAGTGGGGACAGATCCTATAATTCACCCCTCCACTTT. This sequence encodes CAISGDRSYNSPLHF.

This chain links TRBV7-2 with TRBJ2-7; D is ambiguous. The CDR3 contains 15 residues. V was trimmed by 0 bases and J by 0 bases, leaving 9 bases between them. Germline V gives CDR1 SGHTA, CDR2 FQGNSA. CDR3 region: CASSLALSNSYEQYF. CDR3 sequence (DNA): TGTGCCAGCAGCTTAGCTCTGAGCAACTCCTACGAGCAGTACTTC.

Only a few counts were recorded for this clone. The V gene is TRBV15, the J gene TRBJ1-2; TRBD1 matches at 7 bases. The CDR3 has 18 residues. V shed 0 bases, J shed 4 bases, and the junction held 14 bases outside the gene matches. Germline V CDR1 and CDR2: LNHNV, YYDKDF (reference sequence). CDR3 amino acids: CATSRDPLEGARGYGYTF. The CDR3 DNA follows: TGTGCCACCAGCAGAGATCCGTTAGAGGGGGCTAGAGGCTATGGCTACACCTTC.